This TCR beta chain was captured by sequencing in a study of blood T cell repertoires in COVID-19. Trimming removed 5 bases at V and 2 bases at J, with 10 bases between. Looked up from germline, CDR1 is MDHEN and CDR2 is SYDVKM. The CDR3 spans 14 residues. The method was immunoSEQ multiplex PCR; TCRdb's version includes in-frame clones alone and lacks a portion of them. The sample has 240,000 or so clones; 70% to 90% are singletons. The source of this sequence is a woman between 25 and 40 years old with acute or convalescent COVID-19. Sample: peripheral blood. The rearrangement joins TRBV28 to TRBJ1-5; D may be TRBD1 (5 bases). The chain's CDR3 is CASSVGRGNQPQHF. CDR3 nucleotide sequence: TGTGCCAGCAGTGTGGGCAGGGGCAATCAGCCCCAGCATTTT.